This T cell receptor (beta chain) was obtained from a study of T cells in localized non-small cell lung cancer. V gave up 1 base and J gave up 1 base, with 10 bases separating them. The CDR3 length is 15 residues. Germline assignment: CDR1 SEHNR and CDR2 FQNEAQ (reference sequence). The assay was immunoSEQ multiplex PCR, and TCRdb's table has in-frame clones only and misses some. Of about 24,000 clones in the sample, 88% were seen once. This TCR derives from a man aged 35 to 69 with stage II lung adenocarcinoma. The material was PBMCs, obtained before any cancer treatment. This chain uses TRBV7-9 with TRBJ1-1, with D unclear. The CDR3 reads CASSLGHLPNTEAFF. The DNA of the CDR3 is TGTGCCAGCAGCTTAGGACACTTACCGAACACTGAAGCTTTCTTT.